This T cell receptor (beta chain) was identified in a study of blood T cell repertoires in COVID-19. Study-level information: The samples span acute and convalescent COVID-19 from the United States, Italy and Spain. Sample material is recorded as cDNA or gDNA derived from T cells, B-cell-depleted T cells, or PBMCs.

In the authors' workflow: Amplification from reference gene primers served as the basis for estimated nucleated cell counts. The table came from immunoSEQ multiplex PCR; TCRdb's copy has only in-frame clones and leaves some out. V and J calls and clone size are those listed in that table; D and trimming were worked out from the DNA. The sample lists about 170,000 clones, approximately 92% occurring once. Patients from Seattle were sampled longitudinally, starting during active infection. The germline V gene encodes CDR1 SGHRS and CDR2 YFSETQ. CDR3 size: 18 residues. V was pared by 0 bases and J by 0 bases, with 7 bases of the junction left unmatched.

The origin of this receptor is a young man with COVID-19, enrolled during active disease. The V gene is TRBV5-1, the J gene TRBJ2-1, with TRBD2 matching over 9 bases. Sequencing used peripheral blood. The CDR3 DNA is TGCGCCAGCAGCTTGGTCCAGGCGGGAGGGGGCTCCTACAATGAGCAGTTCTTC. Encoded protein: CASSLVQAGGGSYNEQFF.